This entry is about one T cell receptor beta chain. This clonotype has a handful of counts. Its target antigen remains unknown. Base qualities are not at hand, and no much larger clone is one base apart. CDR3 length: 13 amino acids, cysteine to phenylalanine. Only the CDR3 portion is preserved as DNA: 39 bases, with reading frame beginning at the first base. Between the V and J ends, shortened by 6 bases and 8 bases respectively, the junction contains 16 bases. The germline V gene gives CDR1 as SGHVS and CDR2 as FNYEAQ. The data originate from a study of patients and donors after allogeneic stem cell transplantation (dated by TCRdb to the early 2020s). Library preparation used RT-PCR. Sequencer: NextSeq 550. TCRdb reworked the public reads: Q25 trimming with fastp, MiXCR clone assembly, productive beta chains retained. Identical CDR3 proteins give one entry, which carries the most common genes and DNA. Recorded for this sample are 150,000 to 200,000 distinct CDR3 sequences; 25% to 35% of them occurred a single time. Under 3.5% of the sample comes from the top ten.

Here the chain combines TRBV7-6 and TRBJ1-2; the D gene identity is not certain. The source is a human donor who was either an allogeneic HSCT recipient or a stem cell or donor lymphocyte infusion donor (not recorded which). It is not recorded whose cells these are; they may come from a transplant donor. Sequencing used blood, either unsorted or a sorted T cell fraction (not recorded which). CDR3 sequence: CASSYGRSGGYTF. The DNA reads as follows: TGTGCCAGCAGTTATGGACGGAGCGGGGGCTACACCTTC.